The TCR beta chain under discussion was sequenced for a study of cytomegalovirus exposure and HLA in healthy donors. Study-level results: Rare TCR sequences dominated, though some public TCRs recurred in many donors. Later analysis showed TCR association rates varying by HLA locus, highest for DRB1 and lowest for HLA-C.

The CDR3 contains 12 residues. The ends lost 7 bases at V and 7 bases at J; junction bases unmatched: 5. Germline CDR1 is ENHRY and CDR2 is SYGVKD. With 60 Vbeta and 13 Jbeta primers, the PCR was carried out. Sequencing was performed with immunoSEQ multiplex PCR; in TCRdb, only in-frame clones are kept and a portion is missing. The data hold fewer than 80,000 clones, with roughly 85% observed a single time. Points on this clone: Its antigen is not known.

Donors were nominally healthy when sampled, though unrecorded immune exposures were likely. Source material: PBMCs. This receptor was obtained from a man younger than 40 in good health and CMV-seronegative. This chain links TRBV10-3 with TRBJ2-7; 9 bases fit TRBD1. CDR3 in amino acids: CAITGTGYEQYF. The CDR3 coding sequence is TGTGCCATCACGGGGACAGGGTATGAGCAGTACTTC.